This T cell receptor (beta chain) comes out of a study of T cell responses to AZD1222 COVID-19 vaccine. Study-wide findings and caveats: Seropositive at baseline were only five or six AZD1222 recipients. Distributed over spike, vaccine-associated CD4 TCRs predominated at 160-218 and 743-854. Clonal diversity may have been underestimated in mostly white British donors. Within unmutated variant regions lay the reported targets of nearly half of spike-specific TCRs.

Generated by immunoSEQ multiplex PCR, the TCRdb table keeps only in-frame clones and is missing some. The sample has some 190,000 clones; roughly 88% are singletons. This CDR3 spans 17 amino acids. Germline loops: CDR1 SGHTA, CDR2 FQGTGA. Trimming stripped 1 base from V and 0 bases from J, with 10 bases between. This clone showed up just a few times. Its matching antigen is unknown. The source of this sequence is an adult in good health. This specimen consisted of peripheral blood, obtained on day 0 of AZD1222 vaccination. V is TRBV7-3 and J is TRBJ2-6; unclear D gene. The CDR3 DNA sequence: TGTGCCAGCAGCTTAAATGGTCGCTTCTCTGGGGCCAACGTCCTGACTTTC. It specifies CASSLNGRFSGANVLTF.